The 9 T cell receptor beta chains below were found in one sample sequenced in a study of blood T cell repertoires in COVID-19. Measured with immunoSEQ multiplex PCR; TCRdb has only the in-frame clones, and not every one. The sample records 150,000 to 180,000 clones, about 89% being singletons. Sequenced input: peripheral blood. The receptors originated from a man aged 45-65 years with acute or convalescent COVID-19.

This chain connects TRBV10-3 to TRBJ2-5; 11 bases agree with TRBD2. Germline V CDR1 and CDR2: ENHRY, SYGVKD. Trimming removed 4 bases from V and 6 bases from J; junction bases left unmatched: 13. The CDR3 totals 17 residues. The CDR3 DNA sequence: TGTGCCATCAGTGCCCCTCCACTAGCGGGAGAAGAAAAGACCCAGTACTTC. Translated: CAISAPPLAGEEKTQYF.

DNA of the CDR3: TGTGCCAGCAGTTACAGGGGCGGCTCGAGGGAGCTGTTTTTT. Amino acid sequence: CASSYRGGSRELFF. The chain employs TRBV6-5 and TRBJ2-2, with D perhaps TRBD1 (5 bases). Per germline, CDR1 MNHEY and CDR2 SVGAGI. Trimming left V 2 bases short and J 9 bases short, with 13 bases between. CDR3 length: 14 residues.

The chain joins TRBV5-1 to TRBJ1-3; D is perhaps TRBD1 (6 bases). V dropped 3 bases and J dropped 0 bases, with 13 bases sitting between them. CDR1 and CDR2 from the germline V gene are SGHRS and YFSETQ. The CDR3 covers 16 residues. This chain's CDR3 is CASSYGTTSSGNTIYF. As DNA, the CDR3 is TGCGCCAGCAGCTACGGGACAACCAGCTCTGGAAACACCATATATTTT.

This chain uses TRBV19 with TRBJ2-2, with 7 bases lining up with TRBD2. After removal of 4 bases from V and 5 bases from J, the junction contained 16 bases not matched to a gene. CDR1 is LNHDA, CDR2 SQIVND, per germline (reference sequence). CDR3 length equals 18 residues. CDR3 sequence: CASSSRLAGGRGTGELFF. The CDR3 DNA follows: TGTGCCAGTAGTAGTCGACTAGCTGGGGGGAGAGGGACCGGGGAGCTGTTTTTT.

The rearrangement links TRBV28 to TRBJ2-1; D remains ambiguous. V was pared by 7 bases and J by 9 bases, with 10 bases between. This CDR3 comprises 11 residues. Germline loops: CDR1 MDHEN, CDR2 SYDVKM. This chain's CDR3 is CASMGRREQFF. In nucleotides, the CDR3 is TGTGCCAGCATGGGCCGCCGTGAGCAGTTCTTC. Using reference TRBV28 and TRBJ2-1 for the parts outside the CDR3, the full variable domain is DVKVTQSSRYLVKRTGEKVFLECVQDMDHENMFWYRQDPGLGLRLIYFSYDVKMKEKGDIPEGYSVSREKKERFSLILESASTNQTSMYLCASMGRREQFFGPGTRLTVL.

This chain links TRBV28 with TRBJ1-5, with 9 bases aligning to TRBD1. Germline loops: CDR1 MDHEN, CDR2 SYDVKM. CDR3 length equals 15 residues. The junction had 6 bases not matched to a gene; V was cut back by 6 bases and J by 3 bases. The CDR3 sequence: CASRAGTGNNQPQHF. The CDR3 bases are TGTGCCAGCAGGGCCGGGACAGGGAACAATCAGCCCCAGCATTTT.

V gene TRBV7-8 combines with J gene TRBJ2-7; D is undetermined. The length of the CDR3 is 13 residues. Trimming stripped 8 bases from V and 0 bases from J, with 11 bases between. The germline V gene has CDR1 SGHVS and CDR2 FQNEAQ. In DNA, the CDR3 is TGTGCCAGCGTTCTACAGAGCTCCTACGAGCAGTACTTC. This sequence encodes CASVLQSSYEQYF.

The CDR3 nucleotides are TGCAGTGCAAGCACGAACACTGAAGCTTTCTTT. This translates into CSASTNTEAFF. The chain joins TRBV20-1 to TRBJ1-1; no definite D call. The germline CDR1 and CDR2 sequences are DFQATT and SNEGSKA (reference sequence). Trimming took 6 bases from V and 1 from J, leaving 6 bases between them. This CDR3 spans 11 amino acids.

V gene TRBV28 combines with J gene TRBJ1-1; TRBD1 matches at 7 bases. The trim removed 5 bases at V and 8 bases at J, leaving 20 bases unmatched. Germline CDR1 MDHEN, CDR2 SYDVKM. There are 17 residues in the CDR3. CDR3 protein: CASSRLAGTRGNGEAFF. The CDR3 DNA sequence: TGTGCCAGCAGTCGTTTAGCCGGTACCAGGGGGAACGGCGAAGCTTTCTTT.